Listed below are T cell receptor beta chains from one sample, sequenced in a study of cytotoxic CD8 clonotypes in ibrutinib-treated CLL. Only in-frame clones appear in the TCRdb table, and some are missing; sequencing was by immunoSEQ multiplex PCR. The data contain 150,000 or so clones, around 80% of them singletons. The specimen comprised PBMCs, sampled after 24 months of ibrutinib treatment. The receptor set was obtained from a human donor with chronic lymphocytic leukemia. CDR3s include the opening cysteine and the closing phenylalanine or tryptophan. Fields, in order: clone size, D gene, J gene, V gene, CDR3 protein, CDR3 DNA. D genes are given only for firm matches. Size is omitted from some rows. Given values are once, few, many or a class for expanded clones.

clone size: -
D gene: TRBD2
J gene: TRBJ2-2
V gene: TRBV9
CDR3 protein: CASSAGTSGGTGELFF
CDR3 DNA: TGTGCCAGCAGCGCGGGGACTAGCGGGGGCACCGGGGAGCTGTTTTTT

clone size: -
D gene: TRBD1
J gene: TRBJ1-4
V gene: TRBV18
CDR3 protein: CASSRTGGEEKLFF
CDR3 DNA: TGTGCCAGCTCTAGGACAGGGGGCGAAGAAAAACTGTTTTTT

clone size: few
D gene: -
J gene: TRBJ1-2
V gene: TRBV28
CDR3 protein: CAGRYGYTF
CDR3 DNA: TGTGCCGGCCGCTATGGCTACACCTTC

clone size: -
D gene: -
J gene: TRBJ2-1
V gene: TRBV5-1
CDR3 protein: CASSLDSVLNRDPSVTVF
CDR3 DNA: TGCGCCAGCAGCTTGGATAGCGTGCTAAACCGGGACCCCAGCGTAACGGTCTTC

clone size: -
D gene: -
J gene: TRBJ1-5
V gene: TRBV5-6
CDR3 protein: CASSLGWGARQPQHF
CDR3 DNA: TGTGCCAGCAGCCTGGGCTGGGGGGCAAGACAGCCCCAGCATTTT

clone size: -
D gene: -
J gene: TRBJ1-3
V gene: TRBV5-6
CDR3 protein: CASSLTRREDTIYF
CDR3 DNA: TGTGCCAGCAGCTTGACCAGGCGGGAGGACACCATATATTTT

clone size: once
D gene: -
J gene: TRBJ1-1
V gene: TRBV2
CDR3 protein: CASNTGARVTEAFF
CDR3 DNA: TGTGCCAGCAACACGGGGGCTCGGGTCACTGAAGCTTTCTTT

clone size: few
D gene: -
J gene: TRBJ1-4
V gene: TRBV7-9
CDR3 protein: CASSLGSRLFEKLFF
CDR3 DNA: TGTGCCAGCAGCTTAGGTAGCAGACTCTTTGAAAAACTGTTTTTT

clone size: -
D gene: -
J gene: TRBJ1-3
V gene: TRBV30
CDR3 protein: CAWSSSGLSSGNTIYF
CDR3 DNA: TGTGCCTGGAGTTCTTCAGGACTGAGCTCTGGAAACACCATATATTTT

clone size: -
D gene: TRBD1
J gene: TRBJ2-1
V gene: TRBV6-6
CDR3 protein: CASSKDREQFF
CDR3 DNA: TGTGCCAGCAGTAAGGACAGGGAGCAGTTCTTC

clone size: -
D gene: -
J gene: TRBJ2-2
V gene: TRBV6-5
CDR3 protein: CASSPPKNTGELFF
CDR3 DNA: TGTGCCAGCAGTCCCCCGAAGAACACCGGGGAGCTGTTTTTT